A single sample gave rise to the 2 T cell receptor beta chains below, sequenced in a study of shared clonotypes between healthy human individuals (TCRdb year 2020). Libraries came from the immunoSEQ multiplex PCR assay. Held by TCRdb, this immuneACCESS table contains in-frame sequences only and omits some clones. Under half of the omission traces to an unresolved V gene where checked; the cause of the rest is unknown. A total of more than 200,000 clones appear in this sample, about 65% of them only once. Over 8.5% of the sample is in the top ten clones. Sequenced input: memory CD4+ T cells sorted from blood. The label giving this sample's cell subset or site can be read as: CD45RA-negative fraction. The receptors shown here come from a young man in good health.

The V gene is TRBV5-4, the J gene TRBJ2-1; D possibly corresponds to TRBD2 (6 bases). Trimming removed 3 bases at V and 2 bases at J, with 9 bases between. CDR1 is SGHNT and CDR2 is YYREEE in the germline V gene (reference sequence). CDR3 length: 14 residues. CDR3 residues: CASSSQRAYNEQFF. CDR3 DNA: TGTGCCAGCAGCTCTCAGCGGGCCTACAATGAGCAGTTCTTC.

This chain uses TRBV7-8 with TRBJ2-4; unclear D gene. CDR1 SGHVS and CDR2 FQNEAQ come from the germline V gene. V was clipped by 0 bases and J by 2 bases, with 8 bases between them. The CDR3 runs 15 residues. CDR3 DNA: TGTGCCAGCAGCTTAGCCCCCCAAACCAAAAACATTCAGTACTTC. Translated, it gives CASSLAPQTKNIQYF.